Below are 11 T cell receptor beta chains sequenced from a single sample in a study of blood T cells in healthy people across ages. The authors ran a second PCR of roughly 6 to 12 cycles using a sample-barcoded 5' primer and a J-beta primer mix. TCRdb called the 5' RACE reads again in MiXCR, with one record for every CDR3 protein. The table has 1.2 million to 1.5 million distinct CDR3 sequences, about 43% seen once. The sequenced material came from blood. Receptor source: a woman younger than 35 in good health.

CDR3 sequence reads: CSAMDGNYEQYF. The CDR3 DNA reads as TGCAGTGCTATGGACGGCAACTACGAGCAGTACTTC. V is TRBV20-1 and J is TRBJ2-7; D is unresolved. CDR3 size: 12 residues. V was trimmed by 4 bases and J by 3 bases, leaving 10 bases between them. Germline CDR1 DFQATT, CDR2 SNEGSKA (reference sequence).

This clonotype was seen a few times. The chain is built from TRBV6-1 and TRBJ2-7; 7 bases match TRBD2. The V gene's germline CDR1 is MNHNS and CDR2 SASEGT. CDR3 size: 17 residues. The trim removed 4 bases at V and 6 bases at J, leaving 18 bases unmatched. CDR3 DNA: TGTGCCAGCAGTGCCGGCAAGACTAGCATCGTGTCGGGCGAGCAGTACTTC. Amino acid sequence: CASSAGKTSIVSGEQYF.

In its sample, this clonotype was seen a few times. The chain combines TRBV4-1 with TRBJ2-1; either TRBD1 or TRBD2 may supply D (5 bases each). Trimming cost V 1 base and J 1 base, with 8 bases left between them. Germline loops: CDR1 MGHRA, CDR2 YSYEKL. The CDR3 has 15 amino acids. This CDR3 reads CASSQGDGSYNEQFF. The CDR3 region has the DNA TGCGCCAGCAGCCAAGGGGACGGGTCCTACAATGAGCAGTTCTTC.

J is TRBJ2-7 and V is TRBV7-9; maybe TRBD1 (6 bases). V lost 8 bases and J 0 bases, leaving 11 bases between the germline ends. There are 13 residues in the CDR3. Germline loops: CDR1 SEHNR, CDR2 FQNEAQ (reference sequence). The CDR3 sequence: CASRQESSYEQYF. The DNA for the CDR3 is TGTGCCAGCCGACAGGAGAGCTCCTACGAGCAGTACTTC.

In DNA form, the CDR3 reads TGCGCCAGCAGCCAAGATGACAGGGTGAGGAATCAGCCCCAGCATTTT. Its translation is CASSQDDRVRNQPQHF. This sequence joins TRBV4-1 and TRBJ1-5; 7 nucleotides align to TRBD1. The CDR3 is 16 amino acids. The V segment lost 0 bases and the J segment 4 bases; nucleotides outside the gene matches: 6. CDR1 is MGHRA and CDR2 is YSYEKL in the germline V gene.

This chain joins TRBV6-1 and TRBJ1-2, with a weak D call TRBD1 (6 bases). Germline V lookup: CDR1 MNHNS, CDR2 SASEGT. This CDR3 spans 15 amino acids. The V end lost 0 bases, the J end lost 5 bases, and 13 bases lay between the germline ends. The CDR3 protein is CASSEARDRTYGYTF. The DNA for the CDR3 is TGTGCCAGCAGTGAAGCACGTGACAGGACTTATGGCTACACCTTC.

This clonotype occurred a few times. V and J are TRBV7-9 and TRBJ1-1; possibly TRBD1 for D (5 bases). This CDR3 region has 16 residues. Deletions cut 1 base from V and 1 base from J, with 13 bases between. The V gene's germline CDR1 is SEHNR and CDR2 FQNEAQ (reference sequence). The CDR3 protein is CASSLDGTSRNTEAFF. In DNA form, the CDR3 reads TGTGCCAGCAGCTTAGACGGGACTTCTAGGAACACTGAAGCTTTCTTT.

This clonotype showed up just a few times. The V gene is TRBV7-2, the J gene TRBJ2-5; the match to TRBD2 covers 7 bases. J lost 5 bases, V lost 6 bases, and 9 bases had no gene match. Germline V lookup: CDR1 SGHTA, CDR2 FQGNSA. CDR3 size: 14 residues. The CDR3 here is CASRPNGGRETQYF. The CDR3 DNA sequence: TGTGCCAGCAGACCTAACGGGGGGAGGGAGACCCAGTACTTC.

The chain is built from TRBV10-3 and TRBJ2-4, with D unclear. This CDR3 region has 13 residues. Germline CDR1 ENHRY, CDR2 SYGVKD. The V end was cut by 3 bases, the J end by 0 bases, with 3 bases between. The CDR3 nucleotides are TGTGCCATCAGTGAACTAGCCAAAAACATTCAGTACTTC. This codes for CAISELAKNIQYF.

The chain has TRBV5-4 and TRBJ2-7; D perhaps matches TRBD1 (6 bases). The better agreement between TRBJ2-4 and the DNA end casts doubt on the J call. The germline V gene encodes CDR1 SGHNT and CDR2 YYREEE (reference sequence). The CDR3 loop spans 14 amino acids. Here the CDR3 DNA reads TGTGCCAGCAGCTTGAGACAGGAGAGGAACATTCAGTACTTC. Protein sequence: CASSLRQERNIQYF.

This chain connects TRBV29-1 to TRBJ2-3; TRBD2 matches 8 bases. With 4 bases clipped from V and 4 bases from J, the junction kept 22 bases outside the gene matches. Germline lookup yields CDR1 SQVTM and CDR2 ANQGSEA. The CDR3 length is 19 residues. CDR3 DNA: TGCAGCGTTGTGGGTTCCGCCGGGGGGGCCGCCGTCACAGCAGATACGCAGTATTTT. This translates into CSVVGSAGGAAVTADTQYF.